This is a list of T cell receptor beta chains from one sample in a study of blood T cell repertoires in COVID-19. The assay was immunoSEQ multiplex PCR, and TCRdb's table has in-frame clones only and misses some. The sample has 300,000 to 450,000 clones, about 88% seen once; the top ten hold just over 1%. Material for sequencing was PBMCs or T cells enriched from blood (not recorded which). These receptors all come from a woman younger than 45 who had been exposed to COVID-19. CDR3s include the opening cysteine and the closing phenylalanine or tryptophan. D genes are given only for firm matches. Part of the rows lack a size; the others show once, few, many or a class for expanded clones.

d_call j_call clone_size v_call cdr3_aa cdr3_nt
NA TRBJ2-7 NA TRBV28 CASSSGAGTAYEQYF TGTGCCAGCAGTTCGGGGGCCGGGACAGCCTACGAGCAGTACTTC
TRBD2 TRBJ2-3 NA TRBV9 CASSVVPSGVAGGRVDTQYF TGTGCCAGCAGCGTAGTCCCCTCCGGGGTAGCGGGAGGGCGAGTGGATACGCAGTATTTT
NA TRBJ1-4 NA TRBV18 CASSPRSAANEKLFF TGTGCCAGCTCACCAAGGTCCGCGGCAAATGAAAAACTGTTTTTT
NA TRBJ1-2 NA TRBV28 CASRETGGSYGYTF TGTGCCAGCAGGGAAACCGGGGGGTCTTATGGCTACACCTTC
TRBD2 TRBJ2-1 once TRBV2 CASSELAAYNEQFF TGTGCCAGCAGTGAGCTAGCGGCATACAATGAGCAGTTCTTC
NA TRBJ1-1 NA TRBV5-1 CASSFGRGTLNTEAFF TGCGCCAGCAGCTTCGGCAGGGGCACGTTGAACACTGAAGCTTTCTTT
TRBD1 TRBJ1-5 NA TRBV28 CASSPPGQASNQPQHF TGTGCCAGCAGTCCCCCGGGACAGGCTAGCAATCAGCCCCAGCATTTT
TRBD2 TRBJ2-1 NA TRBV27 CASSTLGVAGLNNEQFF TGTGCCAGCAGCACCCTCGGAGTAGCGGGCCTTAACAATGAGCAGTTCTTC
TRBD1 TRBJ2-1 NA TRBV28 CASRQGATYNEQFF TGTGCCAGCCGACAGGGGGCCACCTACAATGAGCAGTTCTTC
TRBD2 TRBJ2-7 NA TRBV28 CAIGRYGTSFYEQYF TGTGCCATCGGACGGTATGGGACTAGCTTCTACGAGCAGTACTTC
NA TRBJ1-1 NA TRBV28 CASTGVNTEAFF TGTGCCAGCACAGGGGTGAACACTGAAGCTTTCTTT
NA TRBJ1-5 NA TRBV7-4 CASTPLAYQPQHF TGTGCCAGCACCCCCCTGGCATATCAGCCCCAGCATTTT
TRBD1 TRBJ1-2 NA TRBV6-2/TRBV6-3 CASTPGTGPYGYTF TGTGCCAGCACCCCCGGGACAGGACCTTATGGCTACACCTTC
NA TRBJ1-5 NA TRBV11-2 CASSLGGWWSNQPQHF TGTGCCAGCAGCTTAGGAGGTTGGTGGAGCAATCAGCCCCAGCATTTT
TRBD1 TRBJ2-2 NA TRBV10-3 CAPEQGALSPANTGELFF TGTGCCCCAGAACAGGGGGCCTTATCCCCGGCAAACACCGGGGAGCTGTTTTTT
TRBD2 TRBJ2-7 NA TRBV19 CASSIVAGGAYEQYF TGTGCCAGTAGTATAGTGGCGGGAGGAGCCTACGAGCAGTACTTC
TRBD2 TRBJ2-1 NA TRBV7-6 CASSLLGGGPSNNEQFF TGTGCCAGCAGCTTATTGGGGGGAGGGCCTTCGAACAATGAGCAGTTCTTC
NA TRBJ1-2 NA TRBV7-9 CASSLDLNYGYTF TGTGCCAGCAGCTTAGATTTAAACTATGGCTACACCTTC
NA TRBJ1-2 NA TRBV19 CACRWANGYTF TGTGCCTGCAGGTGGGCGAATGGCTACACCTTC
TRBD1 TRBJ2-7 NA TRBV11-2 CASSSGTGATRSSYEQYF TGTGCCAGCAGCTCCGGGACAGGGGCCACCCGGAGTTCCTACGAGCAGTACTTC
TRBD2 TRBJ2-3 NA TRBV19 CASSGRPLSTDTQYF TGTGCCAGTAGCGGGAGGCCCCTCAGCACAGATACGCAGTATTTT
NA TRBJ2-3 NA TRBV2 CASQGIETDTQYF TGTGCCAGCCAGGGGATCGAAACAGATACGCAGTATTTT